These 12 T cell receptor beta chains share one sample of origin, sequenced in a study of lymphopenia after photon versus proton radiotherapy. TCRdb keeps only in-frame clones here, not all; method: immunoSEQ multiplex PCR. This sample has some 26,000 clones, with 81% found just once. The sequencing here drew on peripheral blood, taken from a patient treated with photon-based radiotherapy. These receptors came from a man in his forties or fifties with gastric cancer.

This chain links TRBV21-1 with TRBJ1-5. TRBV21-1 is reported as a pseudogene. The CDR3 spans 15 residues. DNA of the CDR3: TGTGCCAGCAGCAAAGCCCGAAGAGGACATCAGCCCCAGCATTTT. Translated, it gives CASSKARRGHQPQHF.

The chain recombines TRBV11-2 with TRBJ2-4; TRBD2 matches at 8 bases. This CDR3 region has 13 residues. CDR1 is SGHAT and CDR2 is FQNNGV in the germline V gene. V lost 3 bases to trimming and J lost 6 bases; unmatched junction nucleotides: 1. CDR3 nucleotides: TGTGCCAGCAGCTTCGGGGGGGTAAACATTCAGTACTTC. Its protein is CASSFGGVNIQYF.

V gene TRBV11-1 combines with J gene TRBJ2-1, with TRBD2 identical over 9 bases. V lost 7 bases and J lost 3; bases outside the gene matches: 4. Germline V gene data show CDR1 as SGHAT and CDR2 as FQDESV (reference sequence). The CDR3 consists of 14 residues. The CDR3, as DNA: TGTGCCAGCACTTTAGCGGGGGTCTACAATGAGCAGTTCTTC. Residues: CASTLAGVYNEQFF.

The V gene is TRBV4-1, the J gene TRBJ2-1; D gene uncertain. CDR1 is MGHRA, CDR2 YSYEKL, per germline. The CDR3 runs 15 residues. Between the trimmed V and J ends, which lost 0 bases and 0 bases, there was a span of 6 bases. The CDR3, as DNA: TGCGCCAGCAGCCAAGATGGCAGCTCCTACAATGAGCAGTTCTTC. It is translated as CASSQDGSSYNEQFF.

As DNA, the CDR3 is TGTGCCAGTAGTATAAGTTTGCTAGGGTACTCCTACAATGAGCAGTTCTTC. Encoded protein: CASSISLLGYSYNEQFF. The V call is TRBV19, the J call TRBJ2-1; D is undetermined. Germline assignment: CDR1 LNHDA and CDR2 SQIVND (reference sequence). The germline V and J ends were trimmed by 2 bases and 0 bases, with 14 bases remaining between them. This CDR3 contains 17 residues.

The V call is TRBV10-3, the J call TRBJ2-3; D gene ambiguous. Germline V gene lookup returns CDR1 ENHRY and CDR2 SYGVKD. The CDR3 consists of 13 residues. V was clipped by 3 bases and J by 3 bases, with 7 bases between them. As DNA, the CDR3 is TGTGCCATCAGTGACGGCCGAACAGATACGCAGTATTTT. Translating it yields CAISDGRTDTQYF.

This chain connects TRBV12-5 to TRBJ1-6, with 7 bases fitting TRBD1. V gave up 2 bases and J gave up 7 bases; unmatched junction bases: 2. The CDR3 sequence is 14 residues long. CDR1 is LGHNT and CDR2 is FRNRAP in the germline V gene. The CDR3 nucleotides read TGTGCTAGTGGTTTGTCAGGGGGGAATTCACCCCTCCACTTT. It encodes CASGLSGGNSPLHF.

The chain links TRBV5-6 to TRBJ2-5, with TRBD1 identical over 10 bases. V dropped 3 bases and J dropped 2; count of bases not matched to a gene: 4. This CDR3 has 15 amino acids. The germline gives CDR1 SGHDT, CDR2 YYEEEE. CDR3 in amino acids: CASSSGTGVQETQYF. The CDR3, as DNA: TGTGCCAGCAGCTCCGGGACAGGGGTGCAAGAGACCCAGTACTTC.

This chain joins TRBV6-5 and TRBJ1-1; D remains ambiguous. Per the germline V gene, CDR1 is MNHEY and CDR2 is SVGAGI. V was clipped by 1 base and J by 0 bases, with 12 bases between them. CDR3 length: 16 amino acids. The CDR3 DNA reads as TGTGCCAGCAGTTACTTGGGTCTAGGAGTGAACACTGAAGCTTTCTTT. The encoded protein is CASSYLGLGVNTEAFF.

Only a few counts were recorded for this clone. J is TRBJ1-5 and V is TRBV7-2, with 8 bases lining up with TRBD1. The CDR3 totals 17 residues. J lost 0 bases, V lost 5 bases, and 9 bases had no gene match. Per germline, CDR1 SGHTA and CDR2 FQGNSA. Here the CDR3 reads CASSPQGARFSNQPQHF. CDR3 bases: TGTGCCAGCAGCCCCCAGGGGGCTCGTTTTAGCAATCAGCCCCAGCATTTT. Supplemented by reference TRBV7-2 and TRBJ1-5, the full variable domain reads GAGVSQSPSNKVTEKGKDVELRCDPISGHTALYWYRQSLGQGLEFLIYFQGNSAPDKSGLPSDRFSAERTGGSVSTLTIQRTQQEDSAVYLCASSPQGARFSNQPQHFGDGTRLSIL.

The CDR3 region is CASSLAGTGGGYTF. The DNA of the CDR3 is TGCGCCAGCAGCTTGGCCGGGACAGGAGGAGGCTACACCTTC. The chain has TRBV5-1 and TRBJ1-2; 8 bases map to TRBD1. V lost 0 bases and J lost 8; bases outside the gene matches: 6. The CDR3 is 14 residues long. Germline assignment: CDR1 SGHRS and CDR2 YFSETQ.

The chain combines TRBV14 with TRBJ2-7; 8 bases are shared with TRBD1. V shed 2 bases, J shed 6 bases, and the junction held 15 bases outside the gene matches. Germline CDR1 is SGHDN and CDR2 is FVKESK. The CDR3 is 17 residues long. The CDR3, as DNA: TGTGCCAGCAGCCAAAGAGGAACCCGGGACAGGTCTCTCGAGCAGTACGTC. It is translated as CASSQRGTRDRSLEQYV.